This is a list of T cell receptor beta chains from one sample in a study of blood T cell repertoires in COVID-19. This table comes from immunoSEQ multiplex PCR, and its TCRdb copy is limited to in-frame clones, with some not included. The table shows some 150,000 clones, with more than 75% occurring only once. Sequenced input: peripheral blood. These receptors all stem from a man aged 35 to 55 with acute or convalescent COVID-19. The CDR3 runs from the conserved cysteine through the conserved F or W. A D gene is named only where the DNA matches it firmly.

d_gene	v_gene	CDR3aa
TRBD1	TRBV27	CASSLRDRGPYEQYF
NA	TRBV11-2	CASSVNYEQYF
TRBD2	TRBV6-5	CATALLAGSTDTQYF
NA	TRBV19	CASRDGGSYNEQFF
NA	TRBV6-1	CASSESGTGSQPQHF
NA	TRBV5-8	CASSLAGRFNEKLFF
NA	TRBV19	CASSTRVGNQPQHF
TRBD1	TRBV5-6	CASSIDREPEAFF
NA	TRBV3-1/TRBV3-2	CASRAGQHYEQYF
NA	TRBV10-3	CAISDESKGSHGYTF
NA	TRBV7-2	CASSSKGGSTEAFF
TRBD1	TRBV6-6	CASSQQGAGGYTF
NA	TRBV10-3	CAISGRLNTEAFF
NA	TRBV5-8	CASSFQGIPNEKLFF
NA	TRBV6-5	CASRLKEMSGSPLHF
TRBD1	TRBV13	CASSAGTGNQPQHF
NA	TRBV2	CASSGTVSYEQYF
TRBD1	TRBV27	CASSFSGGTNTEAFF
TRBD1	TRBV18	CASSIQGAMANSPLHF
TRBD1	TRBV15	CATSRDSRQGSEAFF
NA	TRBV6-1	CASSEGQGNGYEQYF
NA	TRBV15	CATSRDRWNQPQHF
NA	TRBV7-2	CASSLLREQYF
NA	TRBV28	CASSSGYEQYF
TRBD2	TRBV7-2	CASSQPGRGRETQYF
TRBD2	TRBV4-1	CASSPGPGLAGAQLIF
TRBD2	TRBV30	CAWGSGMNTGELFF
NA	TRBV2	CASKGANTGELFF
NA	TRBV7-3	CASSPNMGIGGAGMNEQFF
TRBD1	TRBV7-2	CASSVGQGNTEAFF
TRBD1	TRBV3-1/TRBV3-2	CASRLQTGVGELFF
TRBD2	TRBV15	CATSRDSASGGPHTGELFF
NA	TRBV7-3	CASSLRGRGSTGELFF
NA	TRBV6-6	CASSKEGASSYEQYF
TRBD1	TRBV7-9	CASSLAPGQVYNEQFF
NA	TRBV4-3	CASSPRLGGGYEQYF
NA	TRBV19	CATSVEISNQPQHF
NA	TRBV6-6	CASSYSTVSSYEQYF
NA	TRBV6-2/TRBV6-3	CASSYRGANYGYTF
TRBD2	TRBV19	CASSIKRGIHNEQFF
NA	TRBV7-8	CASSLEGLYSNQPQHF
TRBD1	TRBV6-5	CASSDDRDYNEQFF
NA	TRBV2	CASSEGQVDNEKLFF
TRBD1	TRBV2	CASSEAGQGALETQYF
NA	TRBV3-1/TRBV3-2	CASSFSGSTDTQYF
NA	TRBV7-9	CASSDTDLSQGEQFF
NA	TRBV5-6	CASSLIRSYEQYF
TRBD1	TRBV25-1	CASSETGGGYYGYTF
NA	TRBV21-1	CASSTEMGETEAFF
TRBD1	TRBV11-1	CASSSQDRRSTDTQYF
NA	TRBV5-6	CASSSLGRTTNTEAFF
NA	TRBV7-6	CASSPRGGKDEQYF
NA	TRBV9	CASSVYVYPQETQYF